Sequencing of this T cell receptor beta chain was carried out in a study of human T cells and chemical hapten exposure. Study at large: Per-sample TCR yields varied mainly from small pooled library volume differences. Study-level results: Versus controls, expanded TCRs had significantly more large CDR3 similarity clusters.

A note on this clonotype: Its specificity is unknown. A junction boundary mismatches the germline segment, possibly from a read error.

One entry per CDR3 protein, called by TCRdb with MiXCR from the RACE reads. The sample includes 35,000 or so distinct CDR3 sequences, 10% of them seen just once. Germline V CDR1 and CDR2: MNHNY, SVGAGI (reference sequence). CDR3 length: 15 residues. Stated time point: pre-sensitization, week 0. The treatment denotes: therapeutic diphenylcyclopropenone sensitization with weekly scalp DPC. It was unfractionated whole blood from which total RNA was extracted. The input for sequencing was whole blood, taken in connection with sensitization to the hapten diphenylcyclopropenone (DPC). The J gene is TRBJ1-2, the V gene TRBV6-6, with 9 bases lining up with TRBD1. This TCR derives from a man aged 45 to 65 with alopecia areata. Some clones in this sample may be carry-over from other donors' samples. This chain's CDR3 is CASGYRQGANYGYTF. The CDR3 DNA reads TGTGCCAGCGGTTATCGACAGGGGGCTAACTATGGCTACACCTTC.